The TCR beta chain described here comes from a study of response to subunit inactivated influenza vaccine. This CDR3 spans 12 amino acids. Trimming cost V 3 bases and J 9 bases, with 11 bases left between them. Germline V gene lookup returns CDR1 LGHDT and CDR2 YNNKEL (reference sequence). TCRdb itself ran the RT-PCR reads through MiXCR, one entry per CDR3 protein. The repertoire holds a few hundred thousand distinct CDR3 sequences, with 6% to 9% as singletons. V gene TRBV3-1 combines with J gene TRBJ1-1; D remains unclear. Source: PBMCs from blood, taken less than 30 months after vaccination. This TCR was recovered from a man aged 50 to 69 who received an inactivated influenza vaccine. The DNA of the CDR3 is TGTGCCAGCAGCCAGGGTTCGGGGAAAGCTTTCTTT. Its protein product is CASSQGSGKAFF.